The TCR beta chain under discussion was sequenced for a study of shared clonotypes between healthy human individuals (dated by TCRdb to the early 2020s). About the study as a whole: The cohort included a few men and a couple of women between 18 and 49 years of age. For each donor, CD4 naive and CD4 memory were each run on three plates, CD8 naive on two plates, and CD8 memory on one plate. The study deeply sequenced blood TCR repertoires of about five healthy adults to estimate repertoire size and the extent of clonotype sharing between individuals. Libraries were prepared and TCR repertoires were sequenced by different laboratories using diverse techniques, in order to increase sequencing depth and limit assay-specific biases. Per donor, leukapheresis produced somewhere between about 0.8 and 9 billion PBMCs. Results and caveats for the whole study, not just this receptor: Sampling was limited to blood, and TCR repertoires in tissue likely differ from TCR repertoires in blood. The small number of donors limited the genetic and exposure-history diversity represented. Rarefaction of sorted-subset datasets indicated incomplete sequencing despite the large sequencing depth. Estimated clonotype richness was generally larger for naive than for memory subsets. Based on pairwise subsampling, the degree of clonotype sharing among donors was expected to be affected by sequencing depth. Sharing across a few donors was observed for about 5% of naive CD4, over 3% of naive CD8, roughly 2.4% of memory CD4, and around 0.4% of memory CD8 clonotypes. Clonotypes shared by all four sorted-subset donors showed higher generation probabilities than non-shared clonotypes.

The germline V gene (reference sequence) specifies SEHNR as CDR1 and FQNEAQ as CDR2. The CDR3 holds 13 amino acids from the cysteine to the phenylalanine. Just the 39-base CDR3 DNA is kept, in frame starting at base 1. Trimming at the junction amounts to 4 bases on V and 4 bases on J, and the germline ends lie 10 bases apart. Notes on this clone: The antigen it binds to is not known. Base qualities are not at hand, and no much larger clone is one base apart.

Using the deep immunoSEQ assay, multiplex PCR amplified TCR CDR3 regions from genomic DNA. Genomic DNA extracted from each cell subset was distributed evenly over all wells of several immunoSEQ 96-well plates, and each plate served as one replicate. For sorted subsets, roughly 200 ng of genomic DNA, equivalent to some 33,000 T cell genomes, went into each replicate PCR. Purified libraries were quantified with a Qubit 3.0 fluorometer, sized on a Bioanalyzer 2100, and re-quantified with the KAPA Library Quantification kit. Each immunoSEQ 96-well plate was sequenced on its own single-read 150-cycle Illumina NextSeq 550 flow cell. For the original study's pipeline: The immunoSEQ output contained only junctional sequences without quality scores, so filtering could not match that applied to full-length reads. Sequences were annotated with PyIR, a Python wrapper for IgBLAST v1.9, and V/J genes and CDR3 were assigned using IMGT germline references. Reads were removed for weak V/J assignments (E-value above 1e-6), missing CDR3, stop codons, out-of-frame junctions, or ambiguous translated residues. A V3J clonotype was defined by an identical inferred V gene, J gene, and CDR3 amino acid sequence. The percentage overlap between two repertoires was calculated by dividing the number of shared unique clonotypes by the size of the smaller repertoire. Three approaches were used to assess repertoire richness: RTK rarefaction, the Chao1 estimator, and Recon v2.1 estimates of unobserved clonotypes. For all TCRbeta clonotypes obtained by the gDNA method from four donors, generation probabilities were computed with OLGA. The source is immuneACCESS, and TCRdb retained only in-frame sequences with V and J called. Part of the clones is not carried over; for the studies checked, unresolved V genes explain less than half of this, and the remainder is unexplained. V, J and clone size are those of that table, while D and trimming were read from the DNA. In all, the sample holds about 600,000 clones, and roughly 96% of those were seen once. The ten largest account for about 0.11% of the sample.

CD8 naive samples consisted of CD45RO-negative cells that were positively selected for CCR7, yielding a CD45RA+CCR7+ population without TemRA cells. The donors were healthy, HIV-negative adults with no recently reported acute infections or vaccinations. Only Caucasian adults living in Nashville, Tennessee, USA were represented among the donors. Blood was collected by leukapheresis, and PBMCs were isolated by Ficoll-Histopaque density gradient centrifugation and then cryopreserved in liquid nitrogen vapor phase. Analytical flow cytometry was used to check the purity and quantity of each magnetically sorted T cell population. From each sorted fraction, genomic DNA was isolated and quantified by UV absorbance on a Nanodrop 2000c.

The chain is made from TRBV7-9 and TRBJ2-5; tentative D gene TRBD2, with 5 bases matching. The specimen was naive CD8+ T cells sorted from blood. The sample's cell subset or site label is to be understood as: CD45RA+CCR7+. The receptor's source is a woman aged 30 to 39 in good health. The CDR3 loop reads CASSYAGPETQYF. The DNA is as follows: TGTGCCAGCAGCTATGCGGGCCCAGAGACCCAGTACTTC.